This entry concerns a single T cell receptor (beta chain). Using immunoSEQ multiplex PCR, the repertoire was profiled, and TCRdb retains in-frame clones only, with some absent. The sample includes tens of thousands of clones, roughly four fifths of them seen just once. The CDR3 has 14 residues. Germline V gene sequence: CDR1 LNHDA, CDR2 SQIVND (reference sequence). With 7 bases clipped from V and 0 bases from J, the junction kept 5 bases outside the gene matches. The record originates from a study of blood T cell repertoires in COVID-19. Looking at the study overall: Both acute and convalescent COVID-19 samples were obtained from the United States, Italy and Spain. Sources were T cells, B-cell-depleted T cells, or PBMCs; the material itself was cDNA or gDNA.

J is TRBJ1-2 and V is TRBV19; TRBD1 matches 7 bases. This receptor was identified in a woman aged 55-69 years with acute or convalescent COVID-19. Sequenced sample: peripheral blood. CDR3 residues: CASTMDRTNYGYTF. The CDR3 nucleotides read TGTGCCAGTACTATGGACAGGACTAACTATGGCTACACCTTC.